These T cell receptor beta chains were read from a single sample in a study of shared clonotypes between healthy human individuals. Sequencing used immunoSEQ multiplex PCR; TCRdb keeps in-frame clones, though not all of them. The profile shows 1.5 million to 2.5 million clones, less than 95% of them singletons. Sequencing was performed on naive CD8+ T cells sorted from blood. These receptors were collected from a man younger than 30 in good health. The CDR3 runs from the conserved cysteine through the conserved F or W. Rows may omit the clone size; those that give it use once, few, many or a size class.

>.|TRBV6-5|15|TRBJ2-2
CASSYVPEGTGELFF
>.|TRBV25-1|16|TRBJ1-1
CASSEYPLTGSTEAFF
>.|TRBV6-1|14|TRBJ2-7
CASSERGGGYEQYF
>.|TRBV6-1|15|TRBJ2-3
CASSDMSSGANTQYF
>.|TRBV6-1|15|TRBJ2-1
CASSEDGQGANEQFF
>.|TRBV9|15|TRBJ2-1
CASSVASGVRYEQFF
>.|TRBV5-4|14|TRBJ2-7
CASSFRGNRYEQYF
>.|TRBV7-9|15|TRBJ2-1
CASSGLAGEPSGQFF
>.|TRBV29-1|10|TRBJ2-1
CSVFSNEQFF
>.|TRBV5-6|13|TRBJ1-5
CASSLAGNQPQHF
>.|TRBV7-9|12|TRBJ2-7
CASSPRGHEQYF
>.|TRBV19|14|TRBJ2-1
CAVGTGSAHNEQFF
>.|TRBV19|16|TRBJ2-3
CASSFDWTEDTDTQYF
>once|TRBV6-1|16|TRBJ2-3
CASSDWLRALTDTQYF
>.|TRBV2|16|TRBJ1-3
CASSETREGVGNTIYF
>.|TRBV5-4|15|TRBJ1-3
CASSLSPGSGNTIYF
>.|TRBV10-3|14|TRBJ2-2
CAISDGADTGELFF
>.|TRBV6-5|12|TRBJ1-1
CASRDPNTEAFF
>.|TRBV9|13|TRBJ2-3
CASSTHGEDTQYF
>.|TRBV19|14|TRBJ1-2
CASSTQEGYYGYTF
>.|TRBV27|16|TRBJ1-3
CASSYPGGGVGNTIYF
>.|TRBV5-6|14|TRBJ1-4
CASSFGTTNEKLFF
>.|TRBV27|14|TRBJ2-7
CASSLRGPIYEQYF
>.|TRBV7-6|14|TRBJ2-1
CASSLTRGQNEQFF
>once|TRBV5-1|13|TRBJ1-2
CASSPRTGYGYTF
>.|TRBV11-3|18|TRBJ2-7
CASSWGDRGGLYRLEQYF
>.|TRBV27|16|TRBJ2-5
CASSLGGWTGQETQYF
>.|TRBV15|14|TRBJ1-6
CATSIEGSNSPLHF
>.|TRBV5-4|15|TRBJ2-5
CASSRTSGSLETQYF
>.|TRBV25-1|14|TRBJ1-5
CASSEAGAGQPQHF
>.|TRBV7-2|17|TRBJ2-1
CASSFGGPNTVYNEQFF
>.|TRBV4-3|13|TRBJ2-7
CASSYRGTDEQYF
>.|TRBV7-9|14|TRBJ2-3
CASSASEGTDTQYF
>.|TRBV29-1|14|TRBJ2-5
CSARMREAWETQYF
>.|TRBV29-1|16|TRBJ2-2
CSAMTSGGFSTGELFF